One sample yielded the 28 T cell receptor beta chains listed below, sequenced in a study of T cells in Graves' hyperthyroidism and ophthalmopathy. TCR beta CDR3 regions were amplified from RNA transcripts. The HTBI primer set drove a first-round RT-PCR of the TCR CDR3. From the multiplex PCR reads, TCRdb called clonotypes with MiXCR, one entry per CDR3 protein. This table holds approximately 420,000 distinct CDR3 sequences, roughly 15% found once. The sample comprised blood. The receptors were sampled from a woman between 18 and 29 years old with Graves' hyperthyroidism.

This chain connects TRBV27 to TRBJ2-4; D assignment may be TRBD1 or TRBD2 (5 bases each). Germline V gene lookup returns CDR1 MNHEY and CDR2 SMNVEV (reference sequence). Trimming shortened V by 4 bases and J by 6 bases, and 13 bases separated the two germline ends. This CDR3 has 14 amino acids. In nucleotides, the CDR3 is TGTGCCAGCAGTTACGAGGGGCTTGGAAACATTCAGTACTTC. Its translation is CASSYEGLGNIQYF.

This clonotype was picked up a small number of times. A much larger clone lies one base from this, so it may be a read error. The chain couples TRBV18 to TRBJ2-1, with D hard to call. Germline CDR1 KGHSH, CDR2 LQKENI. This CDR3 spans 13 amino acids. The CDR3 region has the DNA TGTGCCAGCTCCCCACCCTCCTACGATGAGCAGTTCTTC. It translates to CASSPPSYDEQFF.

This clonotype was recorded many times. V gene TRBV20-1 combines with J gene TRBJ2-1; 10 positions match TRBD2. The V gene end was trimmed by 3 bases and the J gene end by 6 bases; junction bases not matched to a gene: 2. CDR1 is DFQATT, CDR2 SNEGSKA, per germline (reference sequence). This CDR3 is 13 amino acids long. This CDR3 is CSASPSGSNEQFF. The CDR3 DNA reads as TGCAGTGCTAGTCCTAGCGGGAGCAATGAGCAGTTCTTC.

This clonotype was counted ten times or more. The V and J genes are TRBV6-1 and TRBJ2-3; D gene ambiguous. The germline V gene has CDR1 MNHNS and CDR2 SASEGT. The V and J ends lost 7 bases and 2 bases respectively, with 19 bases between them. The CDR3 has 16 amino acids. CDR3 in DNA: TGTGCCAGCAAAGGATTCGGACCATCGACCACAGATACGCAGTATTTT. It encodes CASKGFGPSTTDTQYF.

The gene calls are TRBV5-1 and TRBJ2-3; TRBD2 aligns across 9 bases. After removal of 4 bases from V and 5 bases from J, the junction contained 14 bases not matched to a gene. The CDR3 runs 17 residues. Germline CDR1 is SGHRS and CDR2 is YFSETQ. The DNA of the CDR3 is TGCGCCAGCAGCGGACATCCTTTAGCGGGAGACCGAGATACGCAGTATTTT. Protein sequence: CASSGHPLAGDRDTQYF.

For this clonotype: As the CDR3 is not closed by the conserved phenylalanine or tryptophan, this likely results from a read error. The chain combines TRBV6-1 with TRBJ1-1; D gene uncertain. Trimming removed 1 base from V and 3 bases from J, with 15 bases in between. This CDR3 spans 16 amino acids. Germline V gene sequence: CDR1 MNHNS, CDR2 SASEGT. CDR3 in DNA: TGTGCCAGCAGTGAAGGTTTAGGCCCGGGCCACACTGAAGCTTTCCTT. As protein: CASSEGLGPGHTEAFL.

This clonotype was found many times. The V and J genes are TRBV29-1 and TRBJ2-1; TRBD2 is a possible D gene (5 bases). Trimming stripped 1 base from V and 4 bases from J, with 17 bases between. The CDR3 is 16 residues long. CDR1 and CDR2 from the germline V gene are SQVTM and ANQGSEA. CDR3 in DNA: TGCAGCGTTGAAGGGGCTAGCACGCTAACTTACAATGAGCAGTTCTTC. Protein product: CSVEGASTLTYNEQFF.

This clonotype was seen only once. This chain connects TRBV9 to TRBJ1-1; D might be TRBD1 (6 bases). CDR1 is SGDLS and CDR2 is YYNGEE in the germline V gene. This CDR3 has 16 amino acids. Trimming left V 3 bases short and J 3 bases short, with 18 bases between. The CDR3 loop reads CASSARVGGGHTEAFF. CDR3 DNA sequence: TGTGCCAGCAGCGCCCGGGTAGGGGGGGGACACACTGAAGCTTTCTTT.

This clonotype was seen ten or more times. The chain has TRBV9 and TRBJ2-7, with 8 nucleotides matching TRBD1. The CDR3 is 15 residues long. Trimming cost V 6 bases and J 0 bases; bases outside gene matches: 8. CDR1 is SGDLS and CDR2 is YYNGEE in the germline V gene. The CDR3 protein is CASTTGTGFSYEQYF. The CDR3 nucleotides are TGTGCCAGCACCACCGGGACAGGATTCTCCTACGAGCAGTACTTC.

This clonotype appeared many times. The chain links TRBV20-1 to TRBJ2-1; 9 bases are a match to TRBD2. The CDR3 extends over 15 amino acids. The V segment lost 0 bases and the J segment 6 bases; nucleotides outside the gene matches: 6. The germline V gene encodes CDR1 DFQATT and CDR2 SNEGSKA (reference sequence). This chain's CDR3 is CSARDMTSGSNEQFF. As DNA, the CDR3 is TGCAGTGCTAGAGATATGACTAGCGGTAGCAATGAGCAGTTCTTC.

This clonotype showed up many times. The rearrangement joins TRBV7-9 to TRBJ2-1; 15 nucleotides line up with TRBD2. V dropped 5 bases and J dropped 2; count of bases not matched to a gene: 16. Germline loops: CDR1 SEHNR, CDR2 FQNEAQ (reference sequence). The CDR3 is 21 residues long. Here the CDR3 reads CASSPTVGLAGGPGAYNEQFF. As DNA, the CDR3 is TGTGCCAGCAGCCCGACCGTCGGACTAGCGGGAGGGCCAGGGGCCTACAATGAGCAGTTCTTC.

Ten or more counts support this clonotype. V is TRBV28 and J is TRBJ2-3, with 9 bases matching TRBD2. CDR3 length: 15 residues. J was trimmed by 3 bases and V by 5 bases; bases with no gene match: 6. CDR1 is MDHEN and CDR2 is SYDVKM in the germline V gene. CDR3 coding DNA: TGTGCCAGCAGTCCAGCGGGAGGAGGGACAGATACGCAGTATTTT. It codes for CASSPAGGGTDTQYF.

The table lists this clonotype with many counts. The J gene is TRBJ1-2, the V gene TRBV12-5; maybe TRBD1 (5 bases). The CDR3 totals 16 residues. Germline-derived CDR1 and CDR2 are LGHNT and FRNRAP. The germline V and J ends were trimmed by 3 bases and 4 bases, with 18 bases remaining between them. The CDR3 loop reads CASGFPLGLGPYGYTF. CDR3 nucleotides: TGTGCTAGTGGTTTCCCCCTGGGGTTGGGGCCCTATGGCTACACCTTC.

In this sample, this clonotype turned up many times. V and J are TRBV28 and TRBJ1-5; D may be TRBD1 (5 bases). Germline values: CDR1 MDHEN, CDR2 SYDVKM. Deletions cut 7 bases from V and 7 bases from J, with 20 bases between. The CDR3 is 15 amino acids. The CDR3 reads CASIRGGILGQPQHF. CDR3 DNA sequence: TGTGCCAGCATCCGGGGGGGGATACTAGGCCAGCCCCAGCATTTT.

The V call is TRBV6-2 or TRBV6-3, the J call TRBJ2-4; possibly TRBD1 or TRBD2 for D (5 bases each). The CDR3 loop spans 19 amino acids. The V and J ends lost 6 bases and 1 base respectively, with 25 bases between them. The germline V gene encodes CDR1 MNHEY and CDR2 SVGEGT. CDR3 residues: CASSLGTSQYLGAKNIQYF. DNA of the CDR3: TGTGCCAGCAGCCTCGGGACCTCTCAATATCTTGGTGCCAAAAACATTCAGTACTTC.

The rearrangement links TRBV7-9 to TRBJ1-1; a possible D gene is TRBD1 (6 bases). The germline V gene encodes CDR1 SEHNR and CDR2 FQNEAQ (reference sequence). The CDR3 consists of 13 residues. V dropped 0 bases and J dropped 11 bases, with 13 bases sitting between them. CDR3 DNA: TGTGCCAGCAGCTTAGCGGTAGGGGGTTTCGCTTTCTTT. It encodes CASSLAVGGFAFF.

This clonotype was seen more than once but under ten times. This chain connects TRBV7-2 to TRBJ1-2; TRBD1 agrees at 7 bases. Germline CDR1 reads SGHTA; CDR2 reads FQGNSA. The CDR3 spans 15 residues. Unmatched junction bases numbered 5, after V lost 1 base and J lost 3 bases. The CDR3 spells CASSLVGQGDYGYTF. CDR3 coding DNA: TGTGCCAGCAGCTTAGTGGGGCAGGGGGACTATGGCTACACCTTC.

This clonotype was counted between two and nine times. The chain carries TRBV9 and TRBJ2-2; 9 positions match TRBD1. Trimming took 0 bases from V and 6 from J; bases not matched to a gene: 9. The CDR3 contains 17 residues. The V gene's germline CDR1 is SGDLS and CDR2 YYNGEE. This chain's CDR3 is CASSVGGTGPHAGELFF. For the CDR3, the DNA is TGTGCCAGCAGCGTAGGAGGGACAGGGCCCCATGCCGGGGAGCTGTTTTTT.

Many counts were recorded for this clonotype. The rearrangement uses TRBV6-1 and TRBJ1-1; 7 nucleotides line up with TRBD1. Germline loops: CDR1 MNHNS, CDR2 SASEGT. V shed 6 bases, J shed 5 bases, and the junction held 9 bases outside the gene matches. The CDR3 length is 14 residues. The CDR3 DNA reads TGTGCCAGCAGCAACATACCGGGACAGACTGAAGCTTTCTTT. As protein: CASSNIPGQTEAFF.

At least ten counts were recorded for this clonotype. The chain recombines TRBV12-3 or TRBV12-4 with TRBJ1-1; the D gene is possibly TRBD1 (6 bases). Trimming took off 7 bases at V and 4 bases at J, with 13 bases between the two ends. The CDR3 covers 13 residues. The chain's CDR3 is CASNEGGTTEAFF. For the CDR3, the DNA is TGTGCCAGCAACGAAGGGGGGACCACTGAAGCTTTCTTT.

This clonotype has a count of ten or more. The chain uses TRBV28 and TRBJ1-1, with 8 bases lining up with TRBD1. CDR3 length equals 17 residues. Germline V gives CDR1 MDHEN, CDR2 SYDVKM. The ends lost 7 bases at V and 4 bases at J; junction bases unmatched: 17. The CDR3 here is CASTTDRGDIGSTEAFF. For the CDR3, the DNA is TGTGCCAGCACCACCGACAGGGGAGATATCGGTAGCACTGAAGCTTTCTTT.

This clonotype was picked up many times. This chain joins TRBV6-1 and TRBJ1-4, with unresolved D. The CDR3 consists of 14 residues. From germline, CDR1 is MNHNS and CDR2 SASEGT. Trimming shortened V by 6 bases and J by 3 bases, and 11 bases separated the two germline ends. As DNA, the CDR3 is TGTGCCAGCAGGAGGGCGGTTGCTAATGAAAAACTGTTTTTT. Amino acid sequence: CASRRAVANEKLFF.

This clonotype has a count of ten or more. The V call is TRBV12-3 or TRBV12-4, the J call TRBJ2-1, with D perhaps matching TRBD1 (5 bases). V shed 8 bases and J shed 8 bases, with 7 bases lying between them. CDR3 length equals 10 residues. CDR3 in DNA: TGTGCCAGCGGGGCCGATGAGCAGTTCTTC. The encoded protein is CASGADEQFF.

Turning to this clonotype: No conserved phenylalanine or tryptophan is present at the end of the CDR3, so a read error is the likely explanation. The chain combines TRBV11-2 with TRBJ2-1, with TRBD2 matching over 10 bases. This CDR3 spans 17 amino acids. Germline CDR1 reads SGHAT; CDR2 reads FQNNGV. V was clipped by 2 bases and J by 5 bases; unmatched bases: 9. The CDR3 here is CASSLRPAGGTNNEQFL. DNA of the CDR3: TGTGCCAGCAGCTTAAGGCCAGCGGGAGGGACAAACAATGAGCAGTTCCTC.

This clonotype has a count of ten or more. V usage is TRBV20-1 and J usage is TRBJ2-7; 7 positions agree with TRBD2. Trimming cost V 7 bases and J 2 bases; bases outside gene matches: 11. Germline values: CDR1 DFQATT, CDR2 SNEGSKA (reference sequence). There are 14 residues in the CDR3. The CDR3, as DNA: TGCAGTGTTACTCAGGGTGGGGGGGCCTACGAGCAGTACTTC. Encoded protein: CSVTQGGGAYEQYF.

This clonotype was found many times. The gene calls are TRBV12-3 or TRBV12-4 and TRBJ1-3; D not certain. The CDR3 covers 13 residues. V shed 1 base and J shed 2 bases, with 3 bases lying between them. CDR3 sequence reads: CASSLGTGNTIYF. Written as DNA, the CDR3 is TGTGCCAGCAGTTTAGGCACTGGAAACACCATATATTTT.

This clonotype has at least ten counts. The chain recombines TRBV28 with TRBJ2-3, with 12 nucleotides matching TRBD2. The CDR3 has 18 amino acids. Germline V gene lookup returns CDR1 MDHEN and CDR2 SYDVKM. The V and J ends lost 6 bases and 1 base, in that order; junction bases with no gene match: 11. The CDR3 nucleotides read TGTGCCAGCAGCCTTTCAGGGGGACTAGCGGGCCGCACAGATACGCAGTATTTT. Protein: CASSLSGGLAGRTDTQYF.

CDR3 in DNA: TGTGCCAGCAGCTCGGGACACACTGAAGCTTTCTTT. Its protein product is CASSSGHTEAFF. The rearrangement joins TRBV6-1 to TRBJ1-1; perhaps TRBD1 as D (5 bases). V lost 6 bases to trimming and J lost 3 bases, with 8 bases between them. This CDR3 is 12 amino acids long. Per the germline V gene, CDR1 is MNHNS and CDR2 is SASEGT.